This T cell receptor (beta chain) was recorded in a study of blood T cell repertoires in COVID-19. Under the authors' procedure: Amplification from reference gene primers served as the basis for estimated nucleated cell counts. The data were produced by immunoSEQ multiplex PCR, yet TCRdb's version contains in-frame clones alone and is incomplete. V, J and clone size are those of that table, while D and trimming were read from the DNA. Of tens of thousands of clones listed, around 90% were seen once; the top ten hold around 1.5%. V dropped 4 bases and J dropped 2 bases, with 15 bases sitting between them. This CDR3 comprises 16 residues. Per the germline V gene, CDR1 is SGHRS and CDR2 is YFSETQ.

Input material: peripheral blood. The sequence came from a human donor in a cohort sampled during active COVID-19. The rearrangement uses TRBV5-1 and TRBJ1-4, with D possibly TRBD1 on 6 matching bases. The CDR3 reads CASSLSGVATNEKLFF. Here the CDR3 DNA reads TGCGCCAGCAGCCTATCAGGGGTGGCGACTAATGAAAAACTGTTTTTT.